The source of this T cell receptor beta chain is a study of shared clonotypes between healthy human individuals. Regarding the study as a whole: Clonotypes shared by all four sorted-subset donors had higher generation probabilities than non-shared clonotypes. Naive subsets tended to show greater estimated richness than memory subsets.

The CDR3 consists of 16 residues. The germline CDR1 and CDR2 sequences are SGHDT and YYEEEE. V was clipped by 4 bases and J by 0 bases, with 14 bases between them. Produced via immunoSEQ multiplex PCR; TCRdb's table is partial and in-frame only. The data show under 1,100,000 clones, roughly 70% seen once. Points on this clone: What it binds is not known.

Specimen: memory CD4+ T cells sorted from blood. This sample's subset: CD45RA-negative fraction. The receptor was derived from a young man in good health. The V call is TRBV5-6, the J call TRBJ1-3; D uncertain. The CDR3 nucleotides read TGTGCCAGCAGCCTTATGAAGATTAACTCTGGAAACACCATATATTTT. Amino acids: CASSLMKINSGNTIYF.